The source of this T cell receptor beta chain is a study of CD8+CD57+ T cells in acquired aplastic anemia. Overall study: The study obtained an average of 3.2 ug of DNA from sorted CD4+ and CD8+ cells.

Researchers used genomic DNA as the template to profile TCR beta VDJ and CDR3. A single record per CDR3 protein comes from TCRdb applying MiXCR to the reads. The repertoire holds fewer than 200,000 distinct CDR3 sequences, with about half as singletons. Individuals selected for sequencing had exhibited CD8+CD57+ cell expansion on flow cytometry. Everyone among the patients had severe acquired aplastic anemia. At the time of blood sampling, patients had not yet received any therapy. V dropped 6 bases and J dropped 8 bases, with 13 bases sitting between them. CDR1 is LNHDA and CDR2 is SQIVND in the germline V gene (reference sequence). This CDR3 is 12 amino acids long.

The TCR originated in a human donor with aplastic anemia. Sequencing used sorted CD4+, CD8+, or CD8+CD57+ T cells (not recorded which) from PBMCs. The chain employs TRBV19 and TRBJ1-2, with unresolved D. The CDR3 protein is CASRSSGYGYTF. The CDR3 coding sequence is TGTGCCAGTAGGAGTAGTGGATACGGCTACACCTTC.